What follows are 5 T cell receptor beta chains derived from one specimen sequenced in a study of blood T cell repertoires in COVID-19. The data were produced by immunoSEQ multiplex PCR, yet TCRdb's version contains in-frame clones alone and is incomplete. The sample lists roughly 190,000 clones; roughly 90% were seen once. Sequencing input: peripheral blood. The receptor set was obtained from a woman in her fifties or sixties with COVID-19, enrolled during active disease.

CDR3 coding DNA: TGTGCCAGCTCACCAAGCGGAGTGGATGAAAAACTGTTTTTT. Its translation is CASSPSGVDEKLFF. The rearrangement links TRBV18 to TRBJ1-4, with D hard to call. V lost 2 bases and J lost 6, with 10 bases in between. Germline V gives CDR1 KGHSH, CDR2 LQKENI. The CDR3 is 14 residues long.

This clone is a singleton in its sample. The V call is TRBV19, the J call TRBJ1-5; D is perhaps TRBD1 (6 bases). From germline, CDR1 is LNHDA and CDR2 SQIVND (reference sequence). V lost 7 bases and J lost 6, with 13 bases in between. CDR3 length equals 13 residues. The CDR3 bases are TGTGCCAGTAAGAGGGGGTCCCGTCAGCCCCAGCATTTT. Protein product: CASKRGSRQPQHF.

The J gene is TRBJ2-1, the V gene TRBV5-6; 12 bases map to TRBD2. J gave up 6 bases and V 4 bases, and 8 bases lay outside the gene matches. The germline V gene encodes CDR1 SGHDT and CDR2 YYEEEE. CDR3 length: 16 residues. The CDR3 spells CASSQGLAGYVNEQFF. The CDR3 DNA sequence: TGTGCCAGCAGCCAAGGACTAGCGGGATACGTCAATGAGCAGTTCTTC.

The chain links TRBV3-1 (or the pseudogene TRBV3-2) to TRBJ2-1; 8 positions agree with TRBD2. The J segment lost 3 bases and the V segment lost 1 base, leaving 5 bases of the junction unmatched. This CDR3 comprises 16 residues. CDR1 LGHDT and CDR2 YNNKEL come from the germline V gene (reference sequence). CDR3 sequence reads: CASSQGVAGSYNEQFF. DNA of the CDR3: TGTGCCAGCAGCCAAGGGGTAGCGGGGAGCTACAATGAGCAGTTCTTC.

V usage is TRBV3-1 (or the pseudogene TRBV3-2) and J usage is TRBJ2-2; 13 bases fit TRBD2. The length of the CDR3 is 16 residues. Germline CDR1 LGHDT, CDR2 YNNKEL (reference sequence). Trimming cost V 3 bases and J 8 bases; bases outside gene matches: 6. CDR3: CASSHPGLAGSGELFF. CDR3 coding DNA: TGTGCCAGCAGCCACCCGGGACTAGCGGGATCTGGGGAGCTGTTTTTT.